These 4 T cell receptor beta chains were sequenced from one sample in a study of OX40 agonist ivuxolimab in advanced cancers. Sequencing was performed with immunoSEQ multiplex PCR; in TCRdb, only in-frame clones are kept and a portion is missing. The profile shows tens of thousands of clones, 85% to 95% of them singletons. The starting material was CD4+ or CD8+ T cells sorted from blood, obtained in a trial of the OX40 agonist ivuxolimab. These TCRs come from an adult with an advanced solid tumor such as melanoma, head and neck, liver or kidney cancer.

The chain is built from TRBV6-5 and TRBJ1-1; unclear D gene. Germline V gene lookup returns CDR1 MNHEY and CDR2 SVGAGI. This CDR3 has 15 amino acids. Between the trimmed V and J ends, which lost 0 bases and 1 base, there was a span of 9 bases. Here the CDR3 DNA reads TGTGCCAGCAGTTACTCTGCGCGGGGGAACACTGAAGCTTTCTTT. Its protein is CASSYSARGNTEAFF.

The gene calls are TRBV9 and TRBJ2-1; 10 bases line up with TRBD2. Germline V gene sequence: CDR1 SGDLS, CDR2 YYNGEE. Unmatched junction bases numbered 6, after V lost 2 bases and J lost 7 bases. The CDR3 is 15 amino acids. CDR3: CASSVSSGSWNEQFF. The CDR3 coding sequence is TGTGCCAGCAGCGTGTCTAGCGGGAGTTGGAATGAGCAGTTCTTC.

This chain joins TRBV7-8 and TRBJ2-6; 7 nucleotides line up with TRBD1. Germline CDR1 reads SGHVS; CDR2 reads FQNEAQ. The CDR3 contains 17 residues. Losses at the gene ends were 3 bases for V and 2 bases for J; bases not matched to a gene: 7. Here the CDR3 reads CASSFRDSQAGANVLTF. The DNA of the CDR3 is TGTGCCAGCAGCTTCCGGGACAGTCAAGCTGGGGCCAACGTCCTGACTTTC.

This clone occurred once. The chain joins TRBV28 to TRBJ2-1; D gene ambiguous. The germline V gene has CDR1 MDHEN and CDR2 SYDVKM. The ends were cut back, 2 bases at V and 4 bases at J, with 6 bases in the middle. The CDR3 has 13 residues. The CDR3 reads CASSLTMYNEQFF. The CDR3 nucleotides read TGTGCCAGCAGTTTAACGATGTACAATGAGCAGTTCTTC.